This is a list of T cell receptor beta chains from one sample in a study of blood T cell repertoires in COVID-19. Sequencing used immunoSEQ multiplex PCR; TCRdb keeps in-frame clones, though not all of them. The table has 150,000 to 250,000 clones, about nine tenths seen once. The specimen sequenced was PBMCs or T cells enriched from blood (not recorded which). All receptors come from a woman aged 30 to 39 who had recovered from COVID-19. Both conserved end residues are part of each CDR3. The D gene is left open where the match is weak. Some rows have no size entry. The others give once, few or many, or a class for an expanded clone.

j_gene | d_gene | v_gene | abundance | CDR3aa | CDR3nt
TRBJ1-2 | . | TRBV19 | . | CASNSRGGFYGYTF | TGTGCCAGTAACTCTAGGGGGGGTTTCTATGGCTACACCTTC
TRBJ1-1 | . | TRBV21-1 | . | CASSKPGTAMNTEAFF | TGTGCCAGCAGCAAACCGGGGACTGCTATGAACACTGAAGCTTTCTTT
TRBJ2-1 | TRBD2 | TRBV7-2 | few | CASSLSPLAGANEQFF | TGTGCCAGCAGCTTATCTCCGCTAGCGGGGGCAAATGAGCAGTTCTTC
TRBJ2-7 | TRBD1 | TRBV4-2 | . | CASSQERGTGGYEQYF | TGTGCCAGCAGCCAAGAACGCGGGACAGGGGGCTACGAGCAGTACTTC
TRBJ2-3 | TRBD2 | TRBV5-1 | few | CASSLVETSGVDTQYF | TGCGCCAGCAGCTTGGTCGAGACTAGCGGGGTAGATACGCAGTATTTT
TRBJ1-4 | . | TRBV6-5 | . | CASSLAGGEEKLFF | TGTGCCAGCAGTTTAGCCGGGGGAGAGGAAAAACTGTTTTTT
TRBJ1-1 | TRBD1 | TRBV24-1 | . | CATDGQDEAFF | TGTGCCACCGATGGACAGGATGAAGCTTTCTTT
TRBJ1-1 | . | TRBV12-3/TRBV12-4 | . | CASRNRENTEAFF | TGTGCCAGCAGAAACAGGGAGAACACTGAAGCTTTCTTT
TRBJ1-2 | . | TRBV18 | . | CASSPNRDGYTF | TGTGCCAGCTCACCGAACAGGGATGGCTACACCTTC
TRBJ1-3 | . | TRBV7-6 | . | CASRSKPSGNTIYF | TGTGCCAGCAGATCCAAGCCATCTGGAAACACCATATATTTT